This T cell receptor (beta chain) was identified in a study of siplizumab effects on memory and regulatory T cells. Study-level results: Siplizumab conditions gave an average of around 65% Treg-derived mappable alloreactive CD4+ clones, versus less than 35% for controls. Only a minor fraction of alloreactive clones mapped to unstimulated subsets. Apparently more diverse than memory cells, naive T cells also seemed major alloresponse contributors.

About this clone itself: Its antigen remains unidentified.

Each sample had around 110,000 TCR templates assayed. Produced via immunoSEQ multiplex PCR; TCRdb's table is partial and in-frame only. The sample has some 110,000 clones, 85% to 95% seen once. Per the germline V gene, CDR1 is MGHRA and CDR2 is YSYEKL. Germline trimming cut 4 bases from V and 0 bases from J; bases unmatched to any gene: 6. This CDR3 is built from 16 residues. The receptor comes from a human donor in good health. The chain uses TRBV4-1 and TRBJ1-1, with TRBD1 identical over 9 bases. The source material was Tregs sorted from blood. CDR3 DNA sequence: TGCGCCAGCAGCCGGAACCGGGACAGGGTGAACACTGAAGCTTTCTTT. Its protein product is CASSRNRDRVNTEAFF.